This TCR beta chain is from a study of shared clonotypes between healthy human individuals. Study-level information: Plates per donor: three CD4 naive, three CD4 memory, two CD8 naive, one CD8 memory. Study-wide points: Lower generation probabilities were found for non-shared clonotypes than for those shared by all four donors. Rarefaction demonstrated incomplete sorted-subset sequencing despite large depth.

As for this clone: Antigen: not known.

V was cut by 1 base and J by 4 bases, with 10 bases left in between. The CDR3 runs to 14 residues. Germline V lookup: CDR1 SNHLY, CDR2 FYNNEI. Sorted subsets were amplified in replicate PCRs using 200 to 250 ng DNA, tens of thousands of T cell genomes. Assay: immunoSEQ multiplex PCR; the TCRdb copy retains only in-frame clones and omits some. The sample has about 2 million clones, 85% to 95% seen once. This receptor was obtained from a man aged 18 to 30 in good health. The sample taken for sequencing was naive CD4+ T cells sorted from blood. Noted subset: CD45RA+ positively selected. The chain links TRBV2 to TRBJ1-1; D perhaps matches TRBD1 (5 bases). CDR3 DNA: TGTGCCAGCAGTGAAGAGGGGCCGGTCACTGAAGCTTTCTTT. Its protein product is CASSEEGPVTEAFF. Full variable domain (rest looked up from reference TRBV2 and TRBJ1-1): EPEVTQTPSHQVTQMGQEVILRCVPISNHLYFYWYRQILGQKVEFLVSFYNNEISEKSEIFDDQFSVERPDGSNFTLKIRSTKLEDSAMYFCASSEEGPVTEAFFGQGTRLTVV.